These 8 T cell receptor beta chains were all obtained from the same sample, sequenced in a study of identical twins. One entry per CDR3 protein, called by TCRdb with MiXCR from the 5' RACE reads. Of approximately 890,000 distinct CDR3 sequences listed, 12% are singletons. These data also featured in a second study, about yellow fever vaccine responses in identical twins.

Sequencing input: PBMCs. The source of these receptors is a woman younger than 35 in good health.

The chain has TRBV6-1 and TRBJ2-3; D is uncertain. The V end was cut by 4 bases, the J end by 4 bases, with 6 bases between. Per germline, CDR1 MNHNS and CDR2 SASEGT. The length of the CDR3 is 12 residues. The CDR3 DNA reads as TGTGCCAGCAGTGGGTCACCAGATACGCAGTATTTT. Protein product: CASSGSPDTQYF.

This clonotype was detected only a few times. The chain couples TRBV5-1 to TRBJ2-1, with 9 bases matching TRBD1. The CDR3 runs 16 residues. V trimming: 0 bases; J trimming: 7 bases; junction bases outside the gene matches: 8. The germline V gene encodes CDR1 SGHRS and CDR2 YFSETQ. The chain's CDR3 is CASSLDGTGFRNEQFF. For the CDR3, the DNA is TGCGCCAGCAGCTTGGACGGGACAGGGTTTAGGAATGAGCAGTTCTTC.

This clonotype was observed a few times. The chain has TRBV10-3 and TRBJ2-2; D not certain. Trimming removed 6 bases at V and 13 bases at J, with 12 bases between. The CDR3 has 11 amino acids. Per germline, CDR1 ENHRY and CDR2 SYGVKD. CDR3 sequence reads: CAISDTTGLFF. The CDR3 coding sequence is TGTGCCATCAGCGACACTACTGGGCTGTTTTTT.

The CDR3 DNA sequence: TGTGCCAGTAGTCTCGACAGAAGCCCCTATAATTCACCCCTCCACTTT. Encoded protein: CASSLDRSPYNSPLHF. J is TRBJ1-6 and V is TRBV19; D possibly corresponds to TRBD1 (5 bases). The germline V and J ends were trimmed by 5 bases and 2 bases, with 13 bases remaining between them. The CDR3 runs to 16 residues. Germline V gene sequence: CDR1 LNHDA, CDR2 SQIVND (reference sequence).

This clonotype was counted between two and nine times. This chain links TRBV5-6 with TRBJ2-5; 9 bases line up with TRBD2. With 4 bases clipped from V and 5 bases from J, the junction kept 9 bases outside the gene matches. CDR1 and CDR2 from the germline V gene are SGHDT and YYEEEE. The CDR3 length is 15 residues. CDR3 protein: CASSIRTSVGETQYF. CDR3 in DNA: TGTGCCAGCAGCATCCGGACTAGCGTGGGGGAGACCCAGTACTTC.

CDR3 amino acids: CASSPGTVGNEKLFF. The CDR3 coding sequence is TGTGCCAGCAGCCCCGGGACGGTGGGTAATGAAAAACTGTTTTTT. This chain connects TRBV7-9 to TRBJ1-4; a weak D match, TRBD1 (5 bases). Deletions cut 5 bases from V and 4 bases from J, with 14 bases between. This CDR3 is built from 15 residues. Germline CDR1 SEHNR, CDR2 FQNEAQ (reference sequence). Looking up the rest from reference TRBV7-9 and TRBJ1-4 gives the full variable domain: DTGVSQNPRHKITKRGQNVTFRCDPISEHNRLYWYRQTLGQGPEFLTYFQNEAQLEKSRLLSDRFSAERPKGSFSTLEIQRTEQGDSAMYLCASSPGTVGNEKLFFGSGTQLSVL.

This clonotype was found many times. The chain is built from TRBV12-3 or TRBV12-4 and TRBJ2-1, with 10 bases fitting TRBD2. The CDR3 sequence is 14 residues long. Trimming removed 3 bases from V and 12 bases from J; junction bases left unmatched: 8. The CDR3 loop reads CASSFSLAGVRQFF. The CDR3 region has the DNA TGTGCCAGCAGTTTTTCCCTAGCGGGGGTTCGGCAGTTCTTC.

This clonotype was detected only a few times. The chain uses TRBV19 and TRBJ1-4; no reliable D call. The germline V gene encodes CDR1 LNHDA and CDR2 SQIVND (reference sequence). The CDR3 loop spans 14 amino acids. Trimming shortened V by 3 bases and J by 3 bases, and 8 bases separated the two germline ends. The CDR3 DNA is TGTGCCAGTAGTATGCAGGTGGCTAATGAAAAACTGTTTTTT. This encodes CASSMQVANEKLFF.